The 9 T cell receptor beta chains below all came from one sample that was sequenced in a study of control samples from healthy donors and cancer patients. Assay: immunoSEQ multiplex PCR; the TCRdb copy retains only in-frame clones and omits some. The repertoire holds about 94,000 clones, with about nine tenths as singletons. Material: blood. Every receptor here comes from a woman aged 18-29 years in good health.

The chain is built from TRBV6-6 and TRBJ1-2; 7 bases match TRBD1. Germline V gene sequence: CDR1 MNHNY, CDR2 SVGAGI (reference sequence). The CDR3 has 12 residues. V lost 4 bases, J lost 7 bases, and 3 bases stayed unmatched. The CDR3 loop is CASSWGTVGYTF. In DNA, the CDR3 is TGTGCCAGCAGTTGGGGGACAGTTGGCTACACCTTC.

The chain links TRBV7-9 to TRBJ1-1; tentatively, D is TRBD1 (5 bases). The CDR3 sequence is 12 residues long. V was trimmed by 5 bases and J by 7 bases, leaving 11 bases between them. Looked up from germline, CDR1 is SEHNR and CDR2 is FQNEAQ (reference sequence). The CDR3 nucleotides are TGTGCCAGCAGCCTGGGGCCCTTTGAAGCTTTCTTT. It codes for CASSLGPFEAFF.

The genes are TRBV13 and TRBJ2-3; D may correspond to TRBD1 or TRBD2 (5 bases each). This CDR3 has 17 residues. Germline V gives CDR1 PRHDT, CDR2 FYEKMQ (reference sequence). Trimming cost V 0 bases and J 0 bases, with 13 bases left between them. CDR3 residues: CASSLGPGRSSTDTQYF. CDR3 nucleotides: TGTGCCAGCAGCTTAGGACCGGGACGATCAAGCACAGATACGCAGTATTTT. Full variable domain (remainder filled in from reference TRBV13 and TRBJ2-3): AAGVIQSPRHLIKEKRETATLKCYPIPRHDTVYWYQQGPGQDPQFLISFYEKMQSDKGSIPDRFSAQQFSDYHSELNMSSLELGDSALYFCASSLGPGRSSTDTQYFGPGTRLTVL.

This clone appeared a single time. The genes are TRBV18 and TRBJ1-2, with TRBD1 as a possible D gene (5 bases). V gave up 3 bases and J gave up 5 bases, with 13 bases separating them. The CDR3 runs to 14 residues. CDR1 is KGHSH and CDR2 is LQKENI in the germline V gene. The CDR3 DNA follows: TGTGCCAGCTCACCGACGGGGGGGGAATATGGCTACACCTTC. It is translated as CASSPTGGEYGYTF.

The genes are TRBV12-5 and TRBJ2-7, with a tentative D call TRBD2 (6 bases). The CDR3 is 14 amino acids. Per germline, CDR1 LGHNT and CDR2 FRNRAP. The V end was cut by 4 bases, the J end by 6 bases, with 16 bases between. CDR3 sequence (DNA): TGTGCTAGTGGTTCCTGGAGGGTACAAGGCGAGCAGTACTTC. Protein sequence: CASGSWRVQGEQYF.

The chain has TRBV7-9 and TRBJ1-1; D perhaps matches TRBD1 (6 bases). The V gene lost 3 bases and the J gene lost 4 bases, with 15 bases spanning the gap. The CDR3 is 15 amino acids. CDR1 and CDR2 from the germline V gene are SEHNR and FQNEAQ (reference sequence). The CDR3 region is CASSFWTRGGTEAFF. The DNA for the CDR3 is TGTGCCAGCAGCTTCTGGACGAGGGGGGGCACTGAAGCTTTCTTT.

A few counts support this clone. This rearrangement joins TRBV6-5 to TRBJ1-1, with a tentative D call TRBD1 (5 bases). This CDR3 comprises 14 residues. The germline CDR1 and CDR2 sequences are MNHEY and SVGAGI. Trimming left V 7 bases short and J 11 bases short, with 23 bases between. For the CDR3, the DNA is TGTGCCAGCACCGATGATCAGGGCAGTTTAGTCGCTTTCTTT. Protein sequence: CASTDDQGSLVAFF.

This clone was seen only a few times. The chain joins TRBV19 to TRBJ1-4, with D maybe TRBD1 (6 bases). The CDR3 is 14 residues long. In germline, CDR1 is LNHDA, CDR2 SQIVND (reference sequence). With 4 bases removed from V and 0 bases from J, the gap between germline ends came to 6 bases. Here the CDR3 DNA reads TGTGCCAGTAGTAGGACAGCAACTAATGAAAAACTGTTTTTT. This codes for CASSRTATNEKLFF. Full variable domain (remainder filled in from reference TRBV19 and TRBJ1-4): DGGITQSPKYLFRKEGQNVTLSCEQNLNHDAMYWYRQDPGQGLRLIYYSQIVNDFQKGDIAEGYSVSREKKESFPLTVTSAQKNPTAFYLCASSRTATNEKLFFGSGTQLSVL.

This clone was seen a single time. V and J are TRBV5-6 and TRBJ2-3, with D perhaps matching TRBD2 (6 bases). The CDR3 is 11 residues long. V was trimmed by 4 bases and J by 6 bases, leaving 6 bases between them. Germline V gives CDR1 SGHDT, CDR2 YYEEEE. The CDR3 nucleotides are TGTGCCAGCAGCCGGGGGGATACGCAGTATTTT. It translates to CASSRGDTQYF.